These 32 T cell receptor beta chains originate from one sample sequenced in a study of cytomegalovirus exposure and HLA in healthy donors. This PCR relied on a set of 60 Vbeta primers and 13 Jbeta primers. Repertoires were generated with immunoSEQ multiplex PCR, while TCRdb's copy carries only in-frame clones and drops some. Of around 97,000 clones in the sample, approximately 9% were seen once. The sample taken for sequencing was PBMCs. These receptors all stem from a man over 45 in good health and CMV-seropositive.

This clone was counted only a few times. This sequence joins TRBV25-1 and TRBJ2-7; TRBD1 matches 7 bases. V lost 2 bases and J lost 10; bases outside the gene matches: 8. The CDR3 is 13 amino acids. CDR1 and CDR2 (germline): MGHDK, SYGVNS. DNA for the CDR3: TGTGCCAGCAGTGAAACAGGGGCTCTACAACAGTACTTC. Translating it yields CASSETGALQQYF.

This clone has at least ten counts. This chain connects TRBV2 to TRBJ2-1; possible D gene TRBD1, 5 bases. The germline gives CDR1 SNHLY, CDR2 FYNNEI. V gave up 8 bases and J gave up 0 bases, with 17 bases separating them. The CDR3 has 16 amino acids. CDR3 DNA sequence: TGTGCCAGCCAAGGGGTCCTGGTGAGCTCCTACAATGAGCAGTTCTTC. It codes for CASQGVLVSSYNEQFF.

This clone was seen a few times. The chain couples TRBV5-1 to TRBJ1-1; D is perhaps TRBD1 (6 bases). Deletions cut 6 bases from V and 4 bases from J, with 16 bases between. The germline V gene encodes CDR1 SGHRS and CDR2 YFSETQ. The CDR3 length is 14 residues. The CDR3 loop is CASTHTGSFTEAFF. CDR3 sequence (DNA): TGCGCCAGCACCCACACAGGGTCGTTCACTGAAGCTTTCTTT.

As DNA, the CDR3 is TGCGCCAGCAGCGCCACAGGGGGGATTTTTTACGAGCAGTACTTC. It codes for CASSATGGIFYEQYF. J is TRBJ2-7 and V is TRBV5-1; 8 positions agree with TRBD1. The CDR3 loop spans 15 amino acids. CDR1 is SGHRS and CDR2 is YFSETQ in the germline V gene. Losses at the gene ends were 4 bases for V and 4 bases for J; bases not matched to a gene: 10.

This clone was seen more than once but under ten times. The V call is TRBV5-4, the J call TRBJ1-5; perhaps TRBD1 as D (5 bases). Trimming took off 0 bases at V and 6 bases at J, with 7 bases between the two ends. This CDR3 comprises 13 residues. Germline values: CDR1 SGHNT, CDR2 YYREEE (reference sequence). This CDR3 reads CASSLDGGQPQHF. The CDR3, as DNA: TGTGCCAGCAGCTTGGACGGGGGTCAGCCCCAGCATTTT.

Here the CDR3 reads CASSPWGGITDTQYF. The CDR3 DNA follows: TGTGCCAGCAGCCCCTGGGGCGGGATAACAGATACGCAGTATTTT. The genes are TRBV7-9 and TRBJ2-3, with D tentatively TRBD2 (6 bases). Germline values: CDR1 SEHNR, CDR2 FQNEAQ (reference sequence). The CDR3 totals 15 residues. Trimming cost V 5 bases and J 3 bases, with 15 bases left between them.

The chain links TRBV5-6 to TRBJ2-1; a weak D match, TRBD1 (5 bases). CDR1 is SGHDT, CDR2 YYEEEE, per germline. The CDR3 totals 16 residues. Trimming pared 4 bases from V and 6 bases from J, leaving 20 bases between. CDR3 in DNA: TGTGCCAGCAGCCTACAAGTGCAGGGAATCGGCAATGAGCAGTTCTTC. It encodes CASSLQVQGIGNEQFF.

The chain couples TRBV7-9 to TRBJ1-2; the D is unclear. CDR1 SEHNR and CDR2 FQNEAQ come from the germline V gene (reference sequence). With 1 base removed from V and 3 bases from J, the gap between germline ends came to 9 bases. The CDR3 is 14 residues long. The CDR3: CASSLGRRDYGYTF. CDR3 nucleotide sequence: TGTGCCAGCAGCTTAGGTCGGAGGGACTATGGCTACACCTTC.

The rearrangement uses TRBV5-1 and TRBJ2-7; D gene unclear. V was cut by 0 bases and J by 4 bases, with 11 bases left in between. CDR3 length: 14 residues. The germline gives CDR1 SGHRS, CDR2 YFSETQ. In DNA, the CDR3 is TGCGCCAGCAGCTTGGTAGACTCCCCTTACGAGCAGTACTTC. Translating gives CASSLVDSPYEQYF.

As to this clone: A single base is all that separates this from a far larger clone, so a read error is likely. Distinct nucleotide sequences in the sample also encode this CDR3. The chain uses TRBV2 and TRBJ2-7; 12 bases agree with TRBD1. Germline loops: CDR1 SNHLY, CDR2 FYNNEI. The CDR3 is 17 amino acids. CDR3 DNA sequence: TGTGCCAGCACCGCGGAGGGGACAGGGGGCTCAGAATACGAGCAGTATTTC. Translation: CASTAEGTGGSEYEQYF.

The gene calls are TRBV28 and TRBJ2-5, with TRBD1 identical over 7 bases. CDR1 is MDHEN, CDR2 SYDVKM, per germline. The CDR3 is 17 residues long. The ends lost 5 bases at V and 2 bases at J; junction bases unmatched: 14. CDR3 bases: TGTGCCAGCAGTCCCATCGGGACAGTACGAATACAAGAGACCCAGTACTTC. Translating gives CASSPIGTVRIQETQYF.

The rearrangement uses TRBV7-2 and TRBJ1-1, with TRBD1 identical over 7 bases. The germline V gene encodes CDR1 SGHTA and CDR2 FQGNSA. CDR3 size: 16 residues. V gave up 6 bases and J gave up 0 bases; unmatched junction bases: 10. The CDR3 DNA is TGTGCCAGCAGATTTACAGGGGCCTTTATGAACACTGAAGCTTTCTTT. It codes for CASRFTGAFMNTEAFF.

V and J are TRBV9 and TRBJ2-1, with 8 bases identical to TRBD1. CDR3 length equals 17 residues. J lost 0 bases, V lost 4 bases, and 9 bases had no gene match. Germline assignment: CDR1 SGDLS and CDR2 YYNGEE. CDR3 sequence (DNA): TGTGCCAGCAGCTCCGGGACAGGAGTAAGCTCCTACAATGAGCAGTTCTTC. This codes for CASSSGTGVSSYNEQFF. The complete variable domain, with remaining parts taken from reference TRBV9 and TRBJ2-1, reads DSGVTQTPKHLITATGQRVTLRCSPRSGDLSVYWYQQSLDQGLQFLIQYYNGEERAKGNILERFSAQQFPDLHSELNLSSLELGDSALYFCASSSGTGVSSYNEQFFGPGTRLTVL.

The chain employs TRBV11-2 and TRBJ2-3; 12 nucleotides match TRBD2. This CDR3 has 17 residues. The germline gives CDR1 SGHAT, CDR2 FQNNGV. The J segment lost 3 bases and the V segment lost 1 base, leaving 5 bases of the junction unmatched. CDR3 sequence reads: CASSLAKTSGSTDTQYF. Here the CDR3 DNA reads TGTGCCAGCAGCTTAGCCAAGACTAGCGGGAGTACAGATACGCAGTATTTT.

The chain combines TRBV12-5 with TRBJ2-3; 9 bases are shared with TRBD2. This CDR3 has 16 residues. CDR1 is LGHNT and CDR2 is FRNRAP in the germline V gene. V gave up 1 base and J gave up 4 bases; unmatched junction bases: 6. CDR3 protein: CASGLAGTSLPDTQYF. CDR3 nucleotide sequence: TGTGCTAGTGGTTTGGCCGGGACTAGCCTTCCAGATACGCAGTATTTT. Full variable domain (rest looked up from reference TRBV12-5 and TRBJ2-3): DARVTQTPRHKVTEMGQEVTMRCQPILGHNTVFWYRQTMMQGLELLAYFRNRAPLDDSGMPKDRFSAEMPDATLATLKIQPSEPRDSAVYFCASGLAGTSLPDTQYFGPGTRLTVL.

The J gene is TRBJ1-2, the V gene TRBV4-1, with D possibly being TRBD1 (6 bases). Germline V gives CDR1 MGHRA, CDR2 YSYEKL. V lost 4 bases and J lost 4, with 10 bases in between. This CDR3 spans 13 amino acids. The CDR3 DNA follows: TGCGCCAGCAGCCGGACAGAACCCTATGGCTACACCTTC. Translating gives CASSRTEPYGYTF.

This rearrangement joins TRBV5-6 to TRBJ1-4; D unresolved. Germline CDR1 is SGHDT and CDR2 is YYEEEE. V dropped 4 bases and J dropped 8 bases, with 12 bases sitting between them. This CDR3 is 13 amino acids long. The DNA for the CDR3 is TGTGCCAGCAGCCTTTCGGGAGGGGAAAAACTGTTTTTT. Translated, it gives CASSLSGGEKLFF.

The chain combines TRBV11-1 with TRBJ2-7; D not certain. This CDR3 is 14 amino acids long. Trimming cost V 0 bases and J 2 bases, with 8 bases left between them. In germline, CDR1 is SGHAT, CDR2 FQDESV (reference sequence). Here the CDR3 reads CASSLAQSAYEQYF. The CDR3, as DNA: TGTGCCAGCAGCTTAGCGCAGTCCGCCTACGAGCAGTACTTC.

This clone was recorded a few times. The CDR3 region is CAWSVALGGAYEQYF. CDR3 nucleotide sequence: TGTGCCTGGAGTGTGGCTTTAGGGGGGGCCTACGAGCAGTACTTC. This rearrangement joins TRBV30 to TRBJ2-7; weak D call: TRBD2 (7 bases). Germline V gene sequence: CDR1 GTSNPN, CDR2 SVGIG (reference sequence). This CDR3 is built from 15 residues. V lost 0 bases, J lost 2 bases, and 14 bases lay in between.

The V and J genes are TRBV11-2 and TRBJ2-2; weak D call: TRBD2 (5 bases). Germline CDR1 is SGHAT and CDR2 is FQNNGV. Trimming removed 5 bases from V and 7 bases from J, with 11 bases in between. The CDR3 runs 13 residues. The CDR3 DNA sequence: TGTGCCAGCAGCCTCGTGAGGGTCGGGGAGCTGTTTTTT. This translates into CASSLVRVGELFF.

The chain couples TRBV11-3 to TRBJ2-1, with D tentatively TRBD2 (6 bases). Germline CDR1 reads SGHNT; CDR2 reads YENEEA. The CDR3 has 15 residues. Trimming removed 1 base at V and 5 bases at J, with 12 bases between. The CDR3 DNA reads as TGTGCCAGCAGCTTAGGTGGGAGGAACCACAATGAGCAGTTCTTC. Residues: CASSLGGRNHNEQFF.

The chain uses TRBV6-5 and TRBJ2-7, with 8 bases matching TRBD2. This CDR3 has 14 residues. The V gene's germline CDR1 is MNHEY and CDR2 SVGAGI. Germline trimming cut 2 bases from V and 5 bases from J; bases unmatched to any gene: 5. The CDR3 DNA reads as TGTGCCAGCAGTTACGGCGGGAGGTCTAACGAGCAGTACTTC. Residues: CASSYGGRSNEQYF.

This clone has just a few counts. CDR3 region: CASSLGRGRANTGELFF. The DNA of the CDR3 is TGTGCCAGCAGCTTAGGGAGGGGCCGGGCGAACACCGGGGAGCTGTTTTTT. This chain connects TRBV7-3 to TRBJ2-2; 7 nucleotides agree with TRBD2. This CDR3 contains 17 residues. The V and J ends lost 2 bases and 0 bases, in that order; junction bases with no gene match: 6. Germline CDR1 reads SGHTA; CDR2 reads FQGTGA.

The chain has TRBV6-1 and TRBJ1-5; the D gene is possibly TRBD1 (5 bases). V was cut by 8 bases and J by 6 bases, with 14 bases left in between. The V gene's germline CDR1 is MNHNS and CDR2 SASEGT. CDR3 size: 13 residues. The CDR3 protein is CASRGTGGQPQHF. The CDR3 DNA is TGTGCCAGCCGAGGGACCGGGGGTCAGCCCCAGCATTTT.

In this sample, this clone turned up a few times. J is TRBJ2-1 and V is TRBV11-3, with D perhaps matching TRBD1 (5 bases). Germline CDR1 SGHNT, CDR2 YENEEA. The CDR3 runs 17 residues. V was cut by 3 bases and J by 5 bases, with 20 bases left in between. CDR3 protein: CASSFRGKRGSHNEQFF. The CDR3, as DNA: TGTGCCAGCAGCTTTAGGGGTAAACGCGGTTCCCACAATGAGCAGTTCTTC.

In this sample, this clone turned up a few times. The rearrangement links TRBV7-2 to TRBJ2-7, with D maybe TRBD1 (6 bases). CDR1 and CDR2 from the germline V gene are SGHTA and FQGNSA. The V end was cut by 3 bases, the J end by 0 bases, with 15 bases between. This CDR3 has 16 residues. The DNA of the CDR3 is TGTGCCAGCAGCTTCCCGGGACATATGAGCTCCTACGAGCAGTACTTC. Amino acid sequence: CASSFPGHMSSYEQYF.

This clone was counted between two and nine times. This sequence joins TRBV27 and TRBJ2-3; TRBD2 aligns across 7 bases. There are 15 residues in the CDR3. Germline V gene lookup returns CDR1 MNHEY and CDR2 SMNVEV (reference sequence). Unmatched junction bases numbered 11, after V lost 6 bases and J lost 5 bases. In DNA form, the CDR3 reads TGTGCCAGCAGGATTCTGACTAGCCTACGAGATACGCAGTATTTT. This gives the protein CASRILTSLRDTQYF.

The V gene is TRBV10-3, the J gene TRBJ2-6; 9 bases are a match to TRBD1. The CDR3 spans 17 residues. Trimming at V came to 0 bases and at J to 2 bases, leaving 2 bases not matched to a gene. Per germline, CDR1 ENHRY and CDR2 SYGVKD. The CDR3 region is CAISESRQGAGANVLTF. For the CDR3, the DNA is TGTGCCATCAGTGAGTCAAGACAGGGGGCTGGGGCCAACGTCCTGACTTTC.

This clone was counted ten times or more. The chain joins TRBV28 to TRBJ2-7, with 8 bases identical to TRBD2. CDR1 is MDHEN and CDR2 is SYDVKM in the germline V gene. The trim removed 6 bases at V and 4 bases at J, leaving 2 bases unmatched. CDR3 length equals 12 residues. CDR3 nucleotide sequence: TGTGCCAGCAGAGCGGGAGAGTACGAGCAGTACTTC. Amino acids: CASRAGEYEQYF.

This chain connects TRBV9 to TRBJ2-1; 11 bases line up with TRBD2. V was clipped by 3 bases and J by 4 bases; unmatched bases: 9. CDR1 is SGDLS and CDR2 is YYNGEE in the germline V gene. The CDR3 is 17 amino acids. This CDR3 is CASSETPGLAVYNEQFF. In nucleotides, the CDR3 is TGTGCCAGCAGCGAGACACCGGGACTAGCGGTTTACAATGAGCAGTTCTTC.

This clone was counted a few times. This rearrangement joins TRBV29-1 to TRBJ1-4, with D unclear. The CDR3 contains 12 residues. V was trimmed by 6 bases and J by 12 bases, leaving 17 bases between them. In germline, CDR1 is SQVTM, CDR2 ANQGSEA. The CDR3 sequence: CSVRITRSELFF. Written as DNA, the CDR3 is TGCAGCGTCCGAATAACTCGGTCGGAACTGTTTTTT. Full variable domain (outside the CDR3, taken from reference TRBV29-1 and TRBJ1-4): SAVISQKPSRDICQRGTSLTIQCQVDSQVTMMFWYRQQPGQSLTLIATANQGSEATYESGFVIDKFPISRPNLTFSTLTVSNMSPEDSSIYLCSVRITRSELFFGSGTQLSVL.

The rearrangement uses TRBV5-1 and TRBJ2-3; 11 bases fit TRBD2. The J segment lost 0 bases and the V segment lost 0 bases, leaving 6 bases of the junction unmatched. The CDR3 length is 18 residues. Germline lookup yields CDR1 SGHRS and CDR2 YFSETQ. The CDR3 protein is CASSLGGLAVTSTDTQYF. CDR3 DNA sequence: TGCGCCAGCAGCTTGGGGGGACTAGCGGTTACTAGCACAGATACGCAGTATTTT.